What follows are 29 T cell receptor beta chains derived from one specimen sequenced in a study of naive and memory T cell subsets. The beta constant-region primer was an equimolar mix of two oligonucleotides covering TRBC1 and TRBC2. TCRdb called the UMI-ligation and nested PCR reads again in MiXCR, with one record for every CDR3 protein. The sample includes approximately 140,000 distinct CDR3 sequences, about a sixth seen only once; the top ten take more than 0.13%. The specimen sequenced was naive CD4+ T cells from blood. These receptor sequences come from a human donor in good health.

This clonotype was observed a handful of times. This sequence joins TRBV12-3 or TRBV12-4 and TRBJ2-7; D call uncertain. There are 11 residues in the CDR3. V lost 2 bases to trimming and J lost 12 bases, with 11 bases between them. CDR3 bases: TGTGCCAGCAGTTTAATTAGTACATTGTACTTC. Amino acid sequence: CASSLISTLYF.

This clonotype appeared a few times. This chain connects TRBV27 to TRBJ2-3, with 10 positions matching TRBD2. The CDR3 consists of 16 residues. Germline V lookup: CDR1 MNHEY, CDR2 SMNVEV (reference sequence). V lost 5 bases to trimming and J lost 8 bases; unmatched junction nucleotides: 13. The CDR3 spells CASSPDASGRVGTQYF. The CDR3 bases are TGTGCCAGCAGTCCCGATGCTAGCGGGAGAGTTGGTACGCAGTATTTT.

This clonotype was counted only a few times. The genes are TRBV20-1 and TRBJ2-7, with D possibly being TRBD2 (5 bases). Germline CDR1 reads DFQATT; CDR2 reads SNEGSKA (reference sequence). The CDR3 contains 15 residues. Trimming took off 3 bases at V and 1 base at J, with 16 bases between the two ends. CDR3 sequence (DNA): TGCAGTGCTAGTCAAGGACTGGACTTTTCCTACGAGCAGTACTTC. It translates to CSASQGLDFSYEQYF.

The V and J genes are TRBV7-8 and TRBJ1-1; D is ambiguous. CDR1 is SGHVS and CDR2 is FQNEAQ in the germline V gene. Trimming pared 5 bases from V and 7 bases from J, leaving 17 bases between. This CDR3 spans 14 amino acids. The CDR3 nucleotides read TGTGCCAGCAGCCCTCCTTCCGGAGGAGTTGAAGCTTTCTTT. Translated, it gives CASSPPSGGVEAFF.

The table lists this clonotype with a count of one. The V gene is TRBV5-1, the J gene TRBJ2-3; 11 bases align to TRBD2. V was clipped by 0 bases and J by 6 bases; unmatched bases: 6. Germline V gene data show CDR1 as SGHRS and CDR2 as YFSETQ. The CDR3 is 16 amino acids. Here the CDR3 reads CASSLGLAGRGDTQYF. The DNA for the CDR3 is TGCGCCAGCAGCTTGGGACTAGCGGGAAGGGGGGATACGCAGTATTTT.

The V call is TRBV3-1, the J call TRBJ1-1; 10 bases fit TRBD1. The CDR3 length is 17 residues. The ends lost 4 bases at V and 4 bases at J; junction bases unmatched: 12. Germline V gene sequence: CDR1 LGHDT, CDR2 YNNKEL (reference sequence). CDR3 in DNA: TGTGCCAGCAGCCGACCCGGGACAGGGGTGGTGAGCACTGAAGCTTTCTTT. It is translated as CASSRPGTGVVSTEAFF. The entire variable domain, with the rest obtained from reference TRBV3-1 and TRBJ1-1, is as follows: DTAVSQTPKYLVTQMGNDKSIKCEQNLGHDTMYWYKQDSKKFLKIMFSYNNKELIINETVPNRFSPKSPDKAHLNLHINSLELGDSAVYFCASSRPGTGVVSTEAFFGQGTRLTVV.

This clonotype has a handful of counts. CDR3 residues: CASSSGQGSFGNTIYF. The DNA of the CDR3 is TGTGCCAGCAGTTCAGGACAGGGATCCTTTGGAAACACCATATATTTT. This chain joins TRBV28 and TRBJ1-3, with TRBD1 matching over 8 bases. Germline-derived CDR1 and CDR2 are MDHEN and SYDVKM. V dropped 4 bases and J dropped 3; count of bases not matched to a gene: 8. The CDR3 contains 16 residues.

The chain employs TRBV3-1 and TRBJ1-3; D uncertain. The V gene's germline CDR1 is LGHDT and CDR2 YNNKEL (reference sequence). V lost 0 bases and J 0 bases, leaving 6 bases between the germline ends. This CDR3 is 15 amino acids long. Here the CDR3 DNA reads TGTGCCAGCAGCCAAGATTCCGGCTCTGGAAACACCATATATTTT. This encodes CASSQDSGSGNTIYF.

This clonotype was observed a handful of times. The chain recombines TRBV7-2 with TRBJ2-3; no clear D. From germline, CDR1 is SGHTA and CDR2 FQGNSA. With 5 bases removed from V and 3 bases from J, the gap between germline ends came to 9 bases. The CDR3 loop spans 13 amino acids. CDR3 DNA: TGTGCCAGCAGCACAGCACGGACAGATACGCAGTATTTT. Encoded protein: CASSTARTDTQYF.

This clonotype appeared a few times. The gene calls are TRBV29-1 and TRBJ2-6; tentatively, D is TRBD1 or TRBD2 (5 bases each). The CDR3 runs to 14 residues. Germline V gene sequence: CDR1 SQVTM, CDR2 ANQGSEA. Trimming took 6 bases from V and 2 from J, leaving 11 bases between them. CDR3 amino acids: CSVAGTTGANVLTF. CDR3 nucleotide sequence: TGCAGCGTGGCCGGGACCACTGGGGCCAACGTCCTGACTTTC. Filled out from reference TRBV29-1 and TRBJ2-6, the complete variable domain reads SAVISQKPSRDICQRGTSLTIQCQVDSQVTMMFWYRQQPGQSLTLIATANQGSEATYESGFVIDKFPISRPNLTFSTLTVSNMSPEDSSIYLCSVAGTTGANVLTFGAGSRLTVL.

This chain joins TRBV7-9 and TRBJ2-1; the D gene is possibly TRBD2 (6 bases). Trimming shortened V by 2 bases and J by 10 bases, and 15 bases separated the two germline ends. CDR1 and CDR2 (germline): SEHNR, FQNEAQ (reference sequence). There are 14 residues in the CDR3. Written as DNA, the CDR3 is TGTGCCAGCAGCTTACCGGTCCCGGGAGTCGAGCAGTTCTTC. This sequence encodes CASSLPVPGVEQFF.

The V and J genes are TRBV12-3 or TRBV12-4 and TRBJ2-3; D unclear. The CDR3 consists of 14 residues. The V gene lost 3 bases and the J gene lost 5 bases, with 12 bases spanning the gap. CDR3 sequence reads: CASSFGRPGDTQYF. CDR3 nucleotides: TGTGCCAGCAGTTTCGGGCGGCCTGGAGATACGCAGTATTTT.

This clonotype was seen many times. The chain uses TRBV7-9 and TRBJ2-5, with TRBD1 identical over 10 bases. The CDR3 spans 15 residues. Germline trimming cut 1 base from V and 4 bases from J; bases unmatched to any gene: 3. Germline CDR1 and CDR2: SEHNR and FQNEAQ (reference sequence). CDR3 sequence reads: CASSLGDRGAETQYF. CDR3 DNA sequence: TGTGCCAGCAGCTTAGGGGACAGGGGCGCAGAGACCCAGTACTTC.

This clonotype was seen a few times. The J gene is TRBJ2-7, the V gene TRBV12-3 or TRBV12-4, with 13 bases fitting TRBD2. The CDR3 has 16 residues. V lost 5 bases and J lost 5; bases outside the gene matches: 9. This CDR3 reads CASSLRLAGGSHEQYF. As DNA, the CDR3 is TGTGCCAGCAGTCTTCGACTAGCGGGAGGATCCCACGAGCAGTACTTC.

This clonotype was counted only a few times. The V call is TRBV20-1, the J call TRBJ2-7; D unclear. CDR1 and CDR2 (germline): DFQATT, SNEGSKA (reference sequence). The V end lost 6 bases, the J end lost 5 bases, and 14 bases lay between the germline ends. This CDR3 has 12 amino acids. The CDR3 is CSALRPRDEQYF. The CDR3 region has the DNA TGCAGTGCATTGCGTCCTCGGGACGAGCAGTACTTC.

There are many counts of this clonotype. This sequence joins TRBV30 and TRBJ2-3, with 8 bases that match TRBD2. Trimming at V came to 2 bases and at J to 2 bases, leaving 6 bases not matched to a gene. From germline, CDR1 is GTSNPN and CDR2 SVGIG (reference sequence). The CDR3 is 15 residues long. For the CDR3, the DNA is TGTGCCTGGAGTCCTAGCGGGTCGACCACAGATACGCAGTATTTT. Translation: CAWSPSGSTTDTQYF.

This clonotype turned up a few times. The rearrangement links TRBV2 to TRBJ2-7; TRBD1 matches at 9 bases. The trim removed 7 bases at V and 0 bases at J, leaving 13 bases unmatched. Per germline, CDR1 SNHLY and CDR2 FYNNEI. The CDR3 contains 17 residues. CDR3 nucleotides: TGTGCCAGCACCGGGGACAGGGTTCGTCCCGGCTCCTACGAGCAGTACTTC. Translation gives CASTGDRVRPGSYEQYF.

V is TRBV2 and J is TRBJ2-1, with TRBD2 matching 9 bases. Trimming removed 6 bases from V and 7 bases from J; junction bases left unmatched: 7. Germline V CDR1 and CDR2: SNHLY, FYNNEI. CDR3 length: 14 residues. As DNA, the CDR3 is TGTGCCAGCAGGGATGTAAGCGGGAGGAATGAGCAGTTCTTC. Its translation: CASRDVSGRNEQFF.

This clonotype has more than one count but fewer than ten. The chain is built from TRBV6-2 or TRBV6-3 and TRBJ2-7; D perhaps matches TRBD1 (7 bases). V shed 7 bases and J shed 6 bases, with 22 bases lying between them. Germline CDR1 is MNHEY and CDR2 is SVGEGT. This CDR3 comprises 15 residues. The CDR3 DNA is TGTGCCAGCATGAAGGACGCCCCAGGGGGAGGCGAGCAGTACTTC. As protein: CASMKDAPGGGEQYF.

This clonotype was recorded a few times. The rearrangement joins TRBV4-2 to TRBJ1-2; TRBD1 agrees at 11 bases. Germline CDR1 LGHNA, CDR2 YNFKEQ. The CDR3 contains 15 residues. After removal of 0 bases from V and 4 bases from J, the junction contained 1 base not matched to a gene. CDR3 in amino acids: CASSQEGTGGYGYTF. CDR3 nucleotide sequence: TGTGCCAGCAGCCAAGAGGGGACAGGGGGCTATGGCTACACCTTC.

This clonotype has more than one count but fewer than ten. The genes are TRBV24-1 and TRBJ2-5; 7 bases align to TRBD1. CDR1 is KGHDR and CDR2 is SFDVKD in the germline V gene. V shed 4 bases and J 1 base; nucleotides not matched to a gene: 2. This CDR3 comprises 14 residues. CDR3 in amino acids: CATSEGTAQETQYF. CDR3 nucleotide sequence: TGTGCCACCAGTGAGGGGACAGCCCAAGAGACCCAGTACTTC.

There are a few counts of this clonotype. The chain combines TRBV29-1 with TRBJ2-3; 10 nucleotides align to TRBD2. Unmatched junction bases numbered 10, after V lost 7 bases and J lost 6 bases. Germline lookup yields CDR1 SQVTM and CDR2 ANQGSEA. The CDR3 runs 14 residues. The chain's CDR3 is CSAAALAGEDTQYF. The CDR3, as DNA: TGCAGCGCCGCGGCGCTAGCGGGAGAGGATACGCAGTATTTT.

The chain carries TRBV15 and TRBJ2-2; 8 bases line up with TRBD2. V was pared by 3 bases and J by 3 bases, with 6 bases of the junction left unmatched. The CDR3 contains 16 residues. In germline, CDR1 is LNHNV, CDR2 YYDKDF (reference sequence). CDR3 protein: CATSSGLAPDTGELFF. The DNA of the CDR3 is TGTGCCACCAGCAGTGGACTAGCACCGGACACCGGGGAGCTGTTTTTT.

The genes are TRBV5-6 and TRBJ1-6; TRBD1 might be the D (5 bases). The germline V and J ends were trimmed by 1 base and 9 bases, with 5 bases remaining between them. From germline, CDR1 is SGHDT and CDR2 YYEEEE. This CDR3 has 12 amino acids. CDR3 nucleotides: TGTGCCAGCAGCTTGACAGGTTCACCCCTCCACTTT. Translation: CASSLTGSPLHF. Based on the CDR3 plus reference TRBV5-6 and TRBJ1-6, the full variable domain is DAGVTQSPTHLIKTRGQQVTLRCSPKSGHDTVSWYQQALGQGPQFIFQYYEEEERQRGNFPDRFSGHQFPNYSSELNVNALLLGDSALYLCASSLTGSPLHFGNGTRLTVT.

A few counts support this clonotype. The chain has TRBV19 and TRBJ2-1; D is possibly TRBD1 (6 bases). This CDR3 is 13 amino acids long. Per the germline V gene, CDR1 is LNHDA and CDR2 is SQIVND (reference sequence). The V gene lost 7 bases and the J gene lost 3 bases, with 10 bases spanning the gap. This chain's CDR3 is CASMARGYNEQFF. Written as DNA, the CDR3 is TGTGCCAGTATGGCCAGGGGCTACAATGAGCAGTTCTTC.

This clonotype showed up many times. This sequence joins TRBV6-1 and TRBJ2-1; D call uncertain. V was cut by 1 base and J by 10 bases, with 8 bases left in between. From germline, CDR1 is MNHNS and CDR2 SASEGT. There are 12 residues in the CDR3. The CDR3 DNA sequence: TGTGCCAGCAGTGAAGGGGTTTACGAGCAGTTCTTC. It yields the protein CASSEGVYEQFF.

The chain carries TRBV12-3 or TRBV12-4 and TRBJ2-2, with no clear D. The CDR3 is made up of 13 amino acids. Trimming took off 7 bases at V and 2 bases at J, with 8 bases between the two ends. The CDR3: CASKRSNTGELFF. As DNA, the CDR3 is TGTGCCAGCAAACGGTCTAACACCGGGGAGCTGTTTTTT.

The rearrangement joins TRBV18 to TRBJ2-7; D is ambiguous. The CDR3 is made up of 14 amino acids. Germline loops: CDR1 KGHSH, CDR2 LQKENI. Deletions cut 4 bases from V and 6 bases from J, with 16 bases between. DNA of the CDR3: TGTGCCAGCTCACTAACGGACGGTGGGGTCGAGCAGTACTTC. Amino acid sequence: CASSLTDGGVEQYF.

This rearrangement joins TRBV4-1 to TRBJ2-7; 7 bases match TRBD2. Looked up from germline, CDR1 is MGHRA and CDR2 is YSYEKL. This CDR3 contains 14 residues. Unmatched junction bases numbered 2, after V lost 2 bases and J lost 1 base. CDR3 sequence reads: CASSQLAESYEQYF. The CDR3 DNA reads TGCGCCAGCAGCCAACTAGCGGAATCCTACGAGCAGTACTTC.